The entry that follows covers one T cell receptor (beta chain) sequence. This entry belongs to a study of blood T cells in healthy people across ages. Germline V gene sequence: CDR1 MNHEY, CDR2 SVGEGT. V dropped 6 bases and J dropped 2; count of bases not matched to a gene: 5. CDR3 length: 15 amino acids. The second PCR ran about 6 to 12 cycles with a sample-barcoded 5' primer and J-beta primers. TCRdb recomputed calls from the 5' RACE reads with MiXCR, one row per CDR3 protein. The sample carries about 970,000 distinct CDR3 sequences, approximately 50% recorded once. The gene calls are TRBV6-2 or TRBV6-3 and TRBJ2-1, with 9 bases identical to TRBD1. The sample consisted of blood. The sequence derives from a woman aged 55 to 70 in good health. The CDR3 DNA follows: TGTGCCAGCAGGCCGGGACAGGGAACCTACAATGAGCAGTTCTTC. Its protein product is CASRPGQGTYNEQFF.